The present entry profiles one T cell receptor beta chain with its context. There is no known antigen for this receptor. No per-base quality is available; no much larger clone lies one base away. Library creation used 5' RACE. The reads were generated on an Illumina HiSeq 2000. A universal primer binding site was added through template switching, and the final cDNA carried a unique molecular identifier so that TCR cDNA molecules could be counted accurately. Specific primers in the conserved constant-segment region were used to synthesize first-strand cDNA for TCR alpha and beta chains. To control for contamination, each cDNA library was double barcoded with a SMART-Mk sample barcode plus Illumina barcodes. Two successive PCR steps introduced TruSeq adapter sequences along with Illumina sample barcodes. TCR alpha and beta cDNA libraries were sequenced on the Illumina HiSeq platform with custom primers. The paper's data handling went like this. Unique molecular identifiers were extracted from raw reads with MiGEC, and CDR3 positions were determined with MiXCR. For each individual, recombination models were inferred using an EM algorithm with the repgenHMM and IGoR tools. The analysis of shared clonotypes was done with the tcR package in R, with sharing normalized by the product of cloneset sizes. Out-of-frame nonproductive sequences were analyzed to study raw recombination free of thymic and clonal selection effects. Clones were called with MiXCR by TCRdb after fastp trimmed the public reads at Q25, and only in-frame beta chains were retained. Duplicate CDR3 protein sequences are folded into a single record with the most common DNA and genes. In this record, the V and J calls reflect TCRdb's handling and not the investigators' own analysis. Present in this sample are around 1.7 million distinct CDR3 sequences, less than 40% of which were seen just once. Clones ranked in the top ten supply about 0.25% of the sample.

The sample comes from a study of identical twins (dated by TCRdb to between 2015 and 2016). Regarding the research as a whole: To test whether fetal clonotypes persist, the study used deep sequencing on TCR alpha and beta repertoires from monozygotic twins, unrelated adults of various ages, and cord blood. Replicate twin experiments were performed at different times using different library preparation protocols to rule out contamination.

Broader findings and caveats from the paper: Zero-insertion analyses could be partly confounded by invariant T cells such as MAIT and iNKT, though diverse VJ usage argued against such confounding for most clonotypes. In beta out-of-frame sequences, excess twin sharing was weaker, because having fewer shared sequences lowered the signal-to-noise ratio. Out-of-frame TCR alpha sharing in monozygotic twins was systematically underestimated by recombination models, whereas sharing between unrelated individuals was in agreement with the recombination models. Because the same donors could not be followed over many years, the conclusions depended on cross-sectional statistical analysis. Compared with coincidental sharing between unrelated individuals, out-of-frame TCR alpha sequences shared between twins had an excess of sequences with low generation probability. Abundant cord blood beta clonotypes carried fewer insertions; young adult naive repertoires showed a weaker similar trend, while memory repertoires showed none.

Only healthy Caucasian donors were included. Via the germline V gene, CDR1 is MDHEN and CDR2 SYDVKM. V loses 5 bases at its end and J loses 6 bases; junction bases beyond the gene matches: 6. The CDR3 covers 14 residues, taking in both the cysteine and the phenylalanine. Just the 42-base CDR3 DNA is kept, in frame starting at base 1. Input material: cord blood. The chain is made from TRBV28 and TRBJ2-1; TRBD2 agrees with 8 junctional bases. This TCR derives from a newborn girl in good health. CDR3 reads: CASSVPGGGNEQFF. The base sequence is TGTGCCAGCAGTGTCCCCGGGGGGGGCAATGAGCAGTTCTTC.